This is a list of T cell receptor beta chains from one sample in a study of CD8+ T cells in alopecia areata. Sequencing was performed with immunoSEQ multiplex PCR; in TCRdb, only in-frame clones are kept and a portion is missing. The sample has 200,000 or so clones; roughly 64% are singletons. This material consisted of CD4+ T cells sorted from blood, taken at week 24, from a patient treated with tofacitinib. These receptors were taken from a human donor with alopecia areata. Both conserved end residues are part of each CDR3.

J gene	V gene	CDR3 length	CDR3 protein
TRBJ2-5	TRBV9	17	CASSPRTGLAMEETQYF
TRBJ2-5	TRBV5-1	13	CASSTRGQETQYF
TRBJ1-1	TRBV29-1	13	CSVEESQHTEAFF
TRBJ2-5	TRBV10-3	13	CAISQQIQETQYF
TRBJ1-4	TRBV29-1	15	CSADAIGTGTEKLFF
TRBJ2-3	TRBV2	15	CASSGGPPGVDTQYF
TRBJ2-7	TRBV29-1	14	CSVFDRGGDYEQYF
TRBJ2-5	TRBV30	14	CAWIQNGGRETQYF
TRBJ2-7	TRBV5-8	13	CASSFGAIYEQYF
TRBJ1-4	TRBV5-1	14	CASADSSTNEKLFF
TRBJ2-1	TRBV4-3	13	CASSPGLAGSQFF
TRBJ1-2	TRBV9	13	CASSVEVTNGYTF
TRBJ2-7	TRBV6-5	14	CASSRSFYTGEQYF
TRBJ1-1	TRBV6-5	16	CASSYGTGFMNTEAFF
TRBJ2-7	TRBV6-1	15	CASSEALQGTYEQYF